The 8 T cell receptor beta chains below were found in one sample sequenced in a study of neoadjuvant nivolumab and ipilimumab in lung cancer. TCRdb keeps only in-frame clones here, not all; method: immunoSEQ multiplex PCR. The sample yields fewer than 40,000 clones, roughly 90% seen once. The sample here was peripheral blood, taken after neoadjuvant nivolumab, alone or with ipilimumab, at or shortly before surgery. These receptors originate from an adult with non-small cell lung cancer.

CDR3: CASSQVAGVPYNEQFF. The CDR3 DNA is TGCGCCAGCAGCCAAGTTGCGGGAGTGCCCTACAATGAGCAGTTCTTC. This chain connects TRBV4-1 to TRBJ2-1, with 7 bases fitting TRBD2. This CDR3 spans 16 amino acids. Germline V gene data show CDR1 as MGHRA and CDR2 as YSYEKL. The trim removed 1 base at V and 2 bases at J, leaving 5 bases unmatched.

The V call is TRBV6-1, the J call TRBJ2-3; 7 nucleotides agree with TRBD2. The CDR3 totals 13 residues. Germline V gene sequence: CDR1 MNHNS, CDR2 SASEGT. After removal of 7 bases from V and 1 base from J, the junction contained 2 bases not matched to a gene. DNA of the CDR3: TGTGCCAGCAAGGCGGGAGGCACAGATACGCAGTATTTT. Residues: CASKAGGTDTQYF.

The V and J genes are TRBV7-9 and TRBJ1-1; 7 bases align to TRBD1. V lost 1 base and J lost 7; bases outside the gene matches: 12. CDR3 length: 16 amino acids. Looked up from germline, CDR1 is SEHNR and CDR2 is FQNEAQ (reference sequence). The CDR3 is CASSLGGQAGYDEAFF. The CDR3 DNA reads TGTGCCAGCAGCTTAGGAGGACAGGCGGGGTATGATGAAGCTTTCTTT.

The V call is TRBV9, the J call TRBJ2-5; D gene ambiguous. Germline loops: CDR1 SGDLS, CDR2 YYNGEE. This CDR3 comprises 15 residues. Trimming stripped 3 bases from V and 2 bases from J, with 14 bases between. The DNA of the CDR3 is TGTGCCAGCAGCGAGGTCCATGGCGCTCAAGAGACCCAGTACTTC. This gives the protein CASSEVHGAQETQYF.

This chain joins TRBV28 and TRBJ1-2; 8 bases agree with TRBD1. With V trimmed by 6 bases and J by 5 bases, 2 bases remained unmatched. There are 12 residues in the CDR3. Germline values: CDR1 MDHEN, CDR2 SYDVKM. CDR3 nucleotides: TGTGCCAGCAGGTGGACAGGGTATGGCTACACCTTC. It specifies CASRWTGYGYTF.

The CDR3 loop is CASSSWDRAYEQYF. CDR3 coding DNA: TGTGCCAGCAGTTCTTGGGACCGCGCCTACGAGCAGTACTTC. The V call is TRBV28, the J call TRBJ2-7, with D perhaps given as TRBD1 or TRBD2 (5 bases each). V was cut by 4 bases and J by 2 bases, with 12 bases left in between. CDR3 length equals 14 residues. From germline, CDR1 is MDHEN and CDR2 SYDVKM.

This clone was observed a single time. The chain joins TRBV29-1 to TRBJ1-3; D is unresolved. The CDR3 extends over 14 amino acids. V lost 5 bases to trimming and J lost 0 bases, with 11 bases between them. Germline CDR1 SQVTM, CDR2 ANQGSEA. This CDR3 is CSVNGESSGNTIYF. The CDR3 coding sequence is TGCAGCGTTAATGGGGAGAGCTCTGGAAACACCATATATTTT.

V usage is TRBV6-1 and J usage is TRBJ2-2; D may correspond to TRBD1 or TRBD2 (5 bases each). The germline V gene has CDR1 MNHNS and CDR2 SASEGT. Trimming removed 3 bases from V and 8 bases from J, with 19 bases in between. The CDR3 contains 16 residues. CDR3 protein: CASSDRPGTATGELFF. The CDR3 region has the DNA TGTGCCAGCAGTGACAGGCCCGGGACGGCCACTGGGGAGCTGTTTTTT.